This entry is about one T cell receptor (beta chain). V was clipped by 2 bases and J by 2 bases; unmatched bases: 4. The CDR3 length is 15 residues. Germline loops: CDR1 SGHTA, CDR2 FQGTGA. The entry originates in a study of blood T cell repertoires in COVID-19. Overall study context: Samples taken during acute and convalescent COVID-19 were collected in the United States, Italy and Spain. In each case, the material was cDNA or gDNA derived from T cells, B-cell-depleted T cells, or PBMCs.

In the study's own analysis: The assay estimated nucleated cells by amplifying reference gene primers. TCRdb's copy holds only in-frame clones and misses some; the assay was immunoSEQ multiplex PCR. The V and J calls and clone size come from that table; D and trimming were worked out from the DNA. The table has 200,000 to 250,000 clones, 70% to 90% seen once. The sample consisted of peripheral blood. This receptor was obtained from a woman aged 18-30 years who had recovered from COVID-19. The V call is TRBV7-3, the J call TRBJ2-3, with 7 positions matching TRBD2. The CDR3 sequence: CASSLWEGPTDTQYF. CDR3 bases: TGTGCCAGCAGCTTATGGGAGGGGCCCACAGATACGCAGTATTTT.